Detailed here is one TCR beta chain. The junction and the germline gene differ at one end; a read error may be behind it. The memory fraction was CD4+CD45RO+CD25- cells. Full-length variable regions came from constant-region reverse primers plus semi-nested Nested Universal Primer A PCR. A single record per CDR3 protein comes from TCRdb applying MiXCR to the 5' RACE reads. The sample carries about 57,000 distinct CDR3 sequences, around 26% recorded once. The CDR3 extends over 14 amino acids. Germline CDR1 is SGHTA and CDR2 is FQGNSA. Material: tumor-infiltrating memory CD4+ T cells sorted from the breast tumor. The subset was: memory CD4+ T cells, CD4+CD45RO+CD25-. The origin of this receptor is a female donor with breast cancer. The V and J genes are TRBV7-2 and TRBJ1-6; 10 bases are shared with TRBD1. CDR3 coding DNA: TGTGCCAGCAGAGGGACAGGGGAATATTCACCCCTCCACTTC. Encoded protein: CASRGTGEYSPLHF.